This is a list of T cell receptor beta chains from one sample in a study of shared clonotypes between healthy human individuals. Sequencing was performed with immunoSEQ multiplex PCR; in TCRdb, only in-frame clones are kept and a portion is missing. The sample holds nearly 2 million clones, less than 95% seen once. The material sequenced was naive CD8+ T cells sorted from blood. The receptors originated from a man between 18 and 29 years old in good health. Each CDR3 is given with its conserved first and last residue. A D gene is named only where the DNA matches it firmly. Clone size is stated in some rows and not others, as once, few, many or a class when expanded.

v_gene: TRBV5-6
j_gene: TRBJ1-1
abundance: -
d_gene: -
CDR3nt: TGTGCCAGCAGCTTAGGGGTAGGTATCACTGAAGCTTTCTTT
CDR3aa: CASSLGVGITEAFF

v_gene: TRBV11-2
j_gene: TRBJ2-7
abundance: -
d_gene: TRBD2
CDR3nt: TGTGCCAGCAGCGCTGGACTAGCGGGAGGCTACGAGCAGTACTTC
CDR3aa: CASSAGLAGGYEQYF

v_gene: TRBV27
j_gene: TRBJ2-7
abundance: once
d_gene: -
CDR3nt: TGTGCCAGCAGTTTAAGCTGGTCCTACGAGCAGTACTTC
CDR3aa: CASSLSWSYEQYF

v_gene: TRBV15
j_gene: TRBJ1-4
abundance: once
d_gene: -
CDR3nt: TGTGCCACGGGTGGGATTGGGATCCTTAATGAAAAACTGTTTTTT
CDR3aa: CATGGIGILNEKLFF

v_gene: TRBV5-6
j_gene: TRBJ2-1
abundance: few
d_gene: TRBD2
CDR3nt: TGTGCCAGCAGCTTGGGGACTAGCGGGGGCTACAATGAGCAGTTCTTC
CDR3aa: CASSLGTSGGYNEQFF

v_gene: TRBV5-6
j_gene: TRBJ2-5
abundance: once
d_gene: -
CDR3nt: TGTGCCAGCAGCTTGGCTCTAGCGTGGCAGACCCAGTACTTC
CDR3aa: CASSLALAWQTQYF

v_gene: TRBV19
j_gene: TRBJ1-1
abundance: few
d_gene: -
CDR3nt: TGTGCCAGTCGGATGGGCACTGAAGCTTTCTTT
CDR3aa: CASRMGTEAFF

v_gene: TRBV30
j_gene: TRBJ2-7
abundance: -
d_gene: -
CDR3nt: TGTGCCTGGAGTTTGAAAGTCCACGAGCAGTACTTC
CDR3aa: CAWSLKVHEQYF

v_gene: TRBV27
j_gene: TRBJ2-7
abundance: -
d_gene: -
CDR3nt: TGTGCCAGCTCGCGGACAGTCTCCTACGAGCAGTACTTC
CDR3aa: CASSRTVSYEQYF

v_gene: TRBV5-1
j_gene: TRBJ1-3
abundance: -
d_gene: -
CDR3nt: TGCGCCAGCAGCCGTAATCGGGAAGTCTCTGGAAACACCATATATTTT
CDR3aa: CASSRNREVSGNTIYF

v_gene: TRBV11-2
j_gene: TRBJ1-5
abundance: -
d_gene: -
CDR3nt: TGTGCCAGCAGCTCGGACAATCAGCCCCAGCATTTT
CDR3aa: CASSSDNQPQHF

v_gene: TRBV5-4
j_gene: TRBJ1-5
abundance: -
d_gene: TRBD1
CDR3nt: TGTGCCAGCAGCCACGACAGGGGACAGCCCCAGCATTTT
CDR3aa: CASSHDRGQPQHF

v_gene: TRBV10-1
j_gene: TRBJ2-2
abundance: -
d_gene: -
CDR3nt: TGCGCCAGCGGGTCCGCGGGGTACACCGGGGAGCTGTTTTTT
CDR3aa: CASGSAGYTGELFF

v_gene: TRBV2
j_gene: TRBJ2-1
abundance: -
d_gene: -
CDR3nt: TGTGCCAGCAGCGTGTCCCAGGGGAATGAGCAGTTCTTC
CDR3aa: CASSVSQGNEQFF

v_gene: TRBV5-6
j_gene: TRBJ2-3
abundance: once
d_gene: TRBD2
CDR3nt: TGTGCCAGCAGCTTGGACGGGACTATAGGTTTCTATCCCACAGATACGCAGTATTTT
CDR3aa: CASSLDGTIGFYPTDTQYF

v_gene: TRBV7-9
j_gene: TRBJ2-7
abundance: -
d_gene: TRBD2
CDR3nt: TGTGCCAGCAGCTCAGCGGGGACGGCAGTCGGCGAGCAGTACTTC
CDR3aa: CASSSAGTAVGEQYF

v_gene: TRBV19
j_gene: TRBJ2-3
abundance: once
d_gene: TRBD2
CDR3nt: TGTGCCAGACTAGCGCTTCGCACAGATACGCAGTATTTT
CDR3aa: CARLALRTDTQYF

v_gene: TRBV4-3
j_gene: TRBJ2-1
abundance: -
d_gene: -
CDR3nt: TGCGCCAGCAGCCAAGGGGCGGAGGGTCTCACTAACAATGAGCAGTTCTTC
CDR3aa: CASSQGAEGLTNNEQFF

v_gene: TRBV6-7
j_gene: TRBJ2-7
abundance: -
d_gene: TRBD1
CDR3nt: TGTGCCAGCAGTTACTCGACCCCCGACAGGGACTACGAGCAGTACTTC
CDR3aa: CASSYSTPDRDYEQYF

v_gene: TRBV2
j_gene: TRBJ2-7
abundance: -
d_gene: TRBD1
CDR3nt: TGTGCCAGCAGTGAATGGGACAGCTACGAGCAGTACTTC
CDR3aa: CASSEWDSYEQYF

v_gene: TRBV6-5
j_gene: TRBJ2-2
abundance: few
d_gene: -
CDR3nt: TGTGCCAGCAGTTATACAGGGACCGGGGAGCTGTTTTTT
CDR3aa: CASSYTGTGELFF

v_gene: TRBV7-9
j_gene: TRBJ2-6
abundance: -
d_gene: TRBD1
CDR3nt: TGTGCCAGCAGCCCGACAGGGGCTGGGGCCAACGTCCTGACTTTC
CDR3aa: CASSPTGAGANVLTF

v_gene: TRBV9
j_gene: TRBJ2-7
abundance: -
d_gene: -
CDR3nt: TGTGCCAGCAGCGTAGGGACCGGCCCGTCCTACGAGCAGTACTTC
CDR3aa: CASSVGTGPSYEQYF

v_gene: TRBV19
j_gene: TRBJ2-7
abundance: -
d_gene: TRBD1
CDR3nt: TGTGCCAGTAGTCGGTCGGGACAGGGGGCTTACGAGCAGTACTTC
CDR3aa: CASSRSGQGAYEQYF

v_gene: TRBV19
j_gene: TRBJ2-7
abundance: few
d_gene: TRBD1
CDR3nt: TGTGCCAGTAGTTTCGGTCTCAGGGGGTACGAGCAGTACTTC
CDR3aa: CASSFGLRGYEQYF